This entry lists 26 T cell receptor beta chains sequenced from one sample in a study of T-cell reconstitution after alpha-beta-depleted transplantation in children. Unique molecular identifiers were used to barcode this TCRbeta library. TCRdb processed the PCR reads anew with MiXCR; each CDR3 protein has one entry. The table records about 300,000 distinct CDR3 sequences, about 9.5% of them present only once. Sequencing used PBMCs, obtained before TCRalphabeta/CD19-depleted stem cell transplant. The receptors here all came from a boy in the first two years of life with acute myeloid leukemia, due to receive a stem cell transplant.

This clonotype has ten or more counts. The chain has TRBV12-3 or TRBV12-4 and TRBJ1-1, with 9 positions matching TRBD1. This CDR3 region has 16 residues. V shed 5 bases and J 2 bases; nucleotides not matched to a gene: 9. For the CDR3, the DNA is TGTGCCAGCAGTCGTTACCCGGGACAGGGAAACACTGAAGCTTTCTTT. Translation: CASSRYPGQGNTEAFF.

This clonotype was counted at least ten times. The genes are TRBV5-1 and TRBJ2-3; D perhaps matches TRBD1 (5 bases). The V end lost 0 bases, the J end lost 1 base, and 15 bases lay between the germline ends. In germline, CDR1 is SGHRS, CDR2 YFSETQ. This CDR3 spans 17 amino acids. In nucleotides, the CDR3 is TGCGCCAGCAGCTTGGATAGGGGCAGAAGAGGCACAGATACGCAGTATTTT. This translates into CASSLDRGRRGTDTQYF.

This clonotype was seen more than once but under ten times. V and J are TRBV6-5 and TRBJ2-7; D possibly corresponds to TRBD2 (5 bases). Trimming removed 8 bases from V and 7 bases from J, with 24 bases in between. The CDR3 contains 15 residues. The germline gives CDR1 MNHEY, CDR2 SVGAGI. The DNA of the CDR3 is TGTGCCAGCCGCTACTCGACTCCGGGCCCGGGGGAGCAGTACTTC. Translating it yields CASRYSTPGPGEQYF.

This clonotype was seen repeatedly, ten times or more. This chain connects TRBV6-5 to TRBJ2-5; 12 bases are a match to TRBD2. Germline V gene sequence: CDR1 MNHEY, CDR2 SVGAGI. This CDR3 is 15 amino acids long. The ends lost 6 bases at V and 3 bases at J; junction bases unmatched: 5. CDR3 in amino acids: CASSYRLAGEETQYF. As DNA, the CDR3 is TGTGCCAGCAGCTATCGACTAGCGGGAGAAGAGACCCAGTACTTC.

Many counts were recorded for this clonotype. The rearrangement links TRBV7-9 to TRBJ2-7; D tentatively fits TRBD1 or TRBD2 (5 bases each). The CDR3 length is 16 residues. Germline-derived CDR1 and CDR2 are SEHNR and FQNEAQ (reference sequence). The V and J ends lost 4 bases and 4 bases respectively, with 20 bases between them. This CDR3 is CASSSRTRRGRYEQYF. CDR3 sequence (DNA): TGTGCCAGCAGCTCACGGACACGGCGCGGGCGTTACGAGCAGTACTTC.

By proportion, this clonotype is medium-sized. The genes are TRBV12-3 or TRBV12-4 and TRBJ2-5; 12 bases agree with TRBD2. V was clipped by 2 bases and J by 5 bases; unmatched bases: 3. CDR3 length equals 15 residues. The CDR3 sequence: CASSLRTSGEETQYF. In DNA, the CDR3 is TGTGCCAGCAGTTTAAGGACTAGCGGGGAGGAGACCCAGTACTTC.

This clonotype was seen at least ten times. The chain employs TRBV4-3 and TRBJ2-6; TRBD1 agrees at 8 bases. Germline values: CDR1 LGHNA, CDR2 YSLEER. The CDR3 consists of 18 residues. The V gene end was trimmed by 2 bases and the J gene end by 1 base; junction bases not matched to a gene: 7. The CDR3, as DNA: TGCGCCAGCAGCCAACCGGACAGGGAAATGTCTGGGGCCAACGTCCTGACTTTC. Protein: CASSQPDREMSGANVLTF.

Regarding this clonotype: This could be a read error, since a much larger clone is one nucleotide away. This chain uses TRBV5-1 with TRBJ2-1; the D gene is possibly TRBD2 (6 bases). The germline V gene encodes CDR1 SGHRS and CDR2 YFSETQ. This CDR3 has 12 amino acids. Trimming removed 3 bases at V and 7 bases at J, with 8 bases between. The CDR3 DNA follows: TGCGCCAGCAGCTGGGGAGGAAATGAGCAGTTCTTC. It is translated as CASSWGGNEQFF.

Comment on this clonotype: The junction departs from the called germline gene at one end, perhaps through a read error. The rearrangement links TRBV12-3 or TRBV12-4 to TRBJ2-5; D not certain. The CDR3 extends over 17 amino acids. The CDR3 here is CASSLGPQRQIQETRYF. The CDR3 DNA sequence: TGTGCCAGCAGTTTGGGCCCCCAGAGACAAATACAAGAGACCCGGTACTTC.

V usage is TRBV30 and J usage is TRBJ2-7; D call uncertain. V shed 2 bases and J shed 5 bases, with 10 bases lying between them. The length of the CDR3 is 12 residues. Looked up from germline, CDR1 is GTSNPN and CDR2 is SVGIG (reference sequence). CDR3 amino acids: CAWSLGTNEQYF. Here the CDR3 DNA reads TGTGCCTGGAGTTTAGGAACCAACGAGCAGTACTTC. Variable domain in full (rest from reference TRBV30 and TRBJ2-7): SQTIHQWPATLVQPVGSPLSLECTVEGTSNPNLYWYRQAAGRGLQLLFYSVGIGQISSEVPQNLSASRPQDRQFILSSKKLLLSDSGFYLCAWSLGTNEQYFGPGTRLTVT.

There are many counts of this clonotype. A read error may account for a junction end that differs from germline. The gene calls are TRBV15 and TRBJ2-4; D may be TRBD2 (5 bases). The length of the CDR3 is 13 residues. Germline CDR1 is LNHNV and CDR2 is YYDKDF (reference sequence). The CDR3 DNA follows: TGTGCCACCAGCAGAGAAAAGAGAAGGGAGATAGACTTC. Translated: CATSREKRREIDF.

This clonotype has a count of ten or more. The CDR3 nucleotides are TGTGCCAGCAGTGGGGGGCTCCAAGAGACCCAGTACTTC. Translated, it gives CASSGGLQETQYF. The genes are TRBV12-3 or TRBV12-4 and TRBJ2-5, with D possibly called TRBD1 or TRBD2 (6 bases each). The V end lost 5 bases, the J end lost 1 base, and 8 bases lay between the germline ends. This CDR3 is built from 13 residues.

This clonotype has ten or more counts. The chain joins TRBV12-3 or TRBV12-4 to TRBJ2-1; either TRBD1 or TRBD2 may fit D (5 bases each). The CDR3 consists of 15 residues. The germline V and J ends were trimmed by 3 bases and 4 bases, with 13 bases remaining between them. The chain's CDR3 is CASSFDQGVYNEQFF. The CDR3 DNA is TGTGCCAGCAGTTTCGATCAGGGAGTTTACAATGAGCAGTTCTTC.

This clonotype was seen many times. The V and J genes are TRBV5-1 and TRBJ2-3; D not resolved. Germline V gene lookup returns CDR1 SGHRS and CDR2 YFSETQ. V lost 0 bases and J 8 bases, leaving 7 bases between the germline ends. The CDR3 loop spans 12 amino acids. The chain's CDR3 is CASSLGYGTQYF. As DNA, the CDR3 is TGCGCCAGCAGCTTGGGATACGGTACGCAGTATTTT.

This clonotype turned up a few times. The chain uses TRBV20-1 and TRBJ2-7; 7 bases map to TRBD1. Looked up from germline, CDR1 is DFQATT and CDR2 is SNEGSKA (reference sequence). CDR3 length: 14 residues. Trimming removed 2 bases from V and 6 bases from J; junction bases left unmatched: 10. The CDR3: CSARSGTAGVEQYF. The DNA of the CDR3 is TGCAGTGCTAGATCCGGGACAGCAGGGGTCGAGCAGTACTTC.

The chain recombines TRBV7-7 with TRBJ2-1; D ambiguous. The germline CDR1 and CDR2 sequences are SSHAT and FNYEAQ (reference sequence). The CDR3 length is 15 residues. V dropped 5 bases and J dropped 6 bases, with 17 bases sitting between them. CDR3 DNA: TGTGCCAGCAGCCCGCTACCCCCCCTAATCAATGAGCAGTTCTTC. Its translation: CASSPLPPLINEQFF.

Ten or more counts support this clonotype. The chain has TRBV9 and TRBJ2-2; TRBD2 matches 8 bases. V shed 4 bases, J shed 0 bases, and the junction held 2 bases outside the gene matches. The CDR3 totals 15 residues. The V gene's germline CDR1 is SGDLS and CDR2 YYNGEE. CDR3 sequence (DNA): TGTGCCAGCAGCCGGCGGGGGGCGAACACCGGGGAGCTGTTTTTT. Translated, it gives CASSRRGANTGELFF.

At least ten counts were recorded for this clonotype. J is TRBJ2-1 and V is TRBV5-1; D call uncertain. Germline V gene sequence: CDR1 SGHRS, CDR2 YFSETQ. Between the trimmed V and J ends, which lost 0 bases and 3 bases, there was a span of 7 bases. The CDR3 is 14 residues long. The CDR3 DNA is TGCGCCAGCAGCTTGGTGGCAGTCTACAATGAGCAGTTCTTC. It encodes CASSLVAVYNEQFF.

This clonotype showed up many times. The rearrangement uses TRBV28 and TRBJ2-1; TRBD2 matches at 8 bases. J lost 5 bases, V lost 4 bases, and 10 bases had no gene match. CDR1 and CDR2 (germline): MDHEN, SYDVKM. The CDR3 is 16 residues long. For the CDR3, the DNA is TGTGCCAGCAGTTCTTACGTACTAGCGGACAACAATGAGCAGTTCTTC. This codes for CASSSYVLADNNEQFF.

This clonotype turned up a few times. V is TRBV12-3 or TRBV12-4 and J is TRBJ2-1; 8 bases match TRBD2. The junction had 8 bases not matched to a gene; V was cut back by 5 bases and J by 5 bases. This CDR3 has 15 amino acids. The CDR3 region has the DNA TGTGCCAGCAGTGCCCCCGGGACTAGGGACAATGAGCAGTTCTTC. This codes for CASSAPGTRDNEQFF.

This clonotype was counted at least ten times. The J gene is TRBJ2-2, the V gene TRBV3-1, with a weak D call TRBD2 (7 bases). CDR1 LGHDT and CDR2 YNNKEL come from the germline V gene (reference sequence). The CDR3 sequence is 15 residues long. V was clipped by 1 base and J by 5 bases, with 11 bases between them. Here the CDR3 reads CASSQVGGHTGELFF. The CDR3 nucleotides are TGTGCCAGCAGCCAAGTCGGGGGGCATACCGGGGAGCTGTTTTTT.

Points on this clonotype: This may arise from a read error, as a much more abundant clone is one base away. This chain links TRBV12-3 or TRBV12-4 with TRBJ2-7; D uncertain. The CDR3 runs 11 residues. Trimming took off 4 bases at V and 6 bases at J, with 7 bases between the two ends. The chain's CDR3 is CASSSPREQYF. The CDR3 DNA is TGTGCCAGCAGTTCTCCACGCGAGCAGTACTTC.

This clonotype was recorded many times. The chain has TRBV15 and TRBJ2-1; tentatively, D is TRBD1 or TRBD2 (5 bases each). With 6 bases removed from V and 1 base from J, the gap between germline ends came to 22 bases. Germline CDR1 and CDR2: LNHNV and YYDKDF (reference sequence). The CDR3 contains 18 residues. This CDR3 is CATRPIHGTGSSYNEQFF. DNA of the CDR3: TGTGCCACCAGACCCATCCACGGGACGGGATCGTCCTACAATGAGCAGTTCTTC.

The sample holds many counts of this clonotype. The chain recombines TRBV27 with TRBJ2-7; D is uncertain. Germline V CDR1 and CDR2: MNHEY, SMNVEV (reference sequence). Trimming took off 8 bases at V and 6 bases at J, with 11 bases between the two ends. The CDR3 is 11 residues long. The CDR3 here is CASHDNREQYF. The DNA of the CDR3 is TGTGCCAGCCATGACAATCGCGAGCAGTACTTC.

This clonotype has a count of ten or more. The CDR3 region has the DNA TGTGCCAGCAGCCAAGCCGGGACAGGGTGGTCTGGGGCCAACGTCCTGACTTTC. Its protein is CASSQAGTGWSGANVLTF. The chain recombines TRBV4-2 with TRBJ2-6; TRBD1 aligns across 9 bases. V lost 1 base and J lost 1; bases outside the gene matches: 5. The CDR3 loop spans 18 amino acids. Germline CDR1 reads LGHNA; CDR2 reads YNFKEQ.

This clonotype was recorded at least ten times. This sequence joins TRBV12-3 or TRBV12-4 and TRBJ1-3; D not certain. The ends were cut back, 3 bases at V and 0 bases at J, with 9 bases in the middle. This CDR3 comprises 15 residues. Written as DNA, the CDR3 is TGTGCCAGCAGTTTCAGCAGCAGCTCTGGAAACACCATATATTTT. It translates to CASSFSSSSGNTIYF.